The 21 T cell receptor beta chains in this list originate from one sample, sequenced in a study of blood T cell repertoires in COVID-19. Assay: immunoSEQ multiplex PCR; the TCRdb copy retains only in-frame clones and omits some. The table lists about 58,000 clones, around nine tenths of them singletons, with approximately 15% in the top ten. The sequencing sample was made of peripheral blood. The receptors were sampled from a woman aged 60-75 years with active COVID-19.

The CDR3 here is CATSRGQEGNEQYF. In DNA, the CDR3 is TGTGCCACCAGCAGGGGACAGGAAGGGAACGAGCAGTACTTC. The V and J genes are TRBV15 and TRBJ2-7, with 8 bases fitting TRBD1. Germline V gene lookup returns CDR1 LNHNV and CDR2 YYDKDF (reference sequence). V lost 3 bases to trimming and J lost 5 bases; unmatched junction nucleotides: 6. The CDR3 is 14 amino acids.

CDR3 region: CASSLGGTRHTEAFF. The CDR3 DNA sequence: TGTGCCAGCAGCCTTGGGGGCACCAGGCACACTGAAGCTTTCTTT. The chain recombines TRBV5-5 with TRBJ1-1; a weak D match, TRBD1 (6 bases). CDR3 length: 15 residues. Trimming pared 4 bases from V and 3 bases from J, leaving 16 bases between. The germline CDR1 and CDR2 sequences are SGHKS and YYEKEE (reference sequence).

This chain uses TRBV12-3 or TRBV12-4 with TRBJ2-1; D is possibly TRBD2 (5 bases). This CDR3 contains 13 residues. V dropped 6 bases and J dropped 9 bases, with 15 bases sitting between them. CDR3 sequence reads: CASSLHGRSEQFF. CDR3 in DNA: TGTGCCAGCAGCCTACATGGGAGAAGTGAGCAGTTCTTC.

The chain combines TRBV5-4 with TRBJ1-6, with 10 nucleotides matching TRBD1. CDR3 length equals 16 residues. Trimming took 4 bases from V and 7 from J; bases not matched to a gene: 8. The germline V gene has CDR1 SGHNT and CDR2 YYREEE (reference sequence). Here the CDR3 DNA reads TGTGCCAGCAGCCCTCCGGGACAGGGGACCAATTCACCCCTCCACTTT. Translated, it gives CASSPPGQGTNSPLHF. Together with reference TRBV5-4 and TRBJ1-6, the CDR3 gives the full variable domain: ETGVTQSPTHLIKTRGQQVTLRCSSQSGHNTVSWYQQALGQGPQFIFQYYREEENGRGNFPPRFSGLQFPNYSSELNVNALELDDSALYLCASSPPGQGTNSPLHFGNGTRLTVT.

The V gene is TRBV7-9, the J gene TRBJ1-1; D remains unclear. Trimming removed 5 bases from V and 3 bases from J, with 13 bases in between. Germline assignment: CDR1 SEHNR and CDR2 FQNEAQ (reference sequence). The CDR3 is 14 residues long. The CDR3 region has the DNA TGTGCCAGCAGCCCAGAGTCCAGGCACACTGAAGCTTTCTTT. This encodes CASSPESRHTEAFF.

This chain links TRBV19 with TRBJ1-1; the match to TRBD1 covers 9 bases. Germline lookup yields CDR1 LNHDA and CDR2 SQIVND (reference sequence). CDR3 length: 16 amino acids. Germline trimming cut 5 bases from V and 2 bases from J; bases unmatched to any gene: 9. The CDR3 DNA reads TGTGCCAGTAGTCTCGGGACAGGGTGGGGTAACACTGAAGCTTTCTTT. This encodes CASSLGTGWGNTEAFF.

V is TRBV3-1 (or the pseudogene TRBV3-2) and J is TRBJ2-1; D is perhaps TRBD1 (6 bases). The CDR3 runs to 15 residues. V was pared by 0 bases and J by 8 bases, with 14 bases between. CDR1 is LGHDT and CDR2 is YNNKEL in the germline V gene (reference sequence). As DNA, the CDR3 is TGTGCCAGCAGCCAAGAGAATAAGGGGGTCGATGAGCAGTTCTTC. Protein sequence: CASSQENKGVDEQFF.

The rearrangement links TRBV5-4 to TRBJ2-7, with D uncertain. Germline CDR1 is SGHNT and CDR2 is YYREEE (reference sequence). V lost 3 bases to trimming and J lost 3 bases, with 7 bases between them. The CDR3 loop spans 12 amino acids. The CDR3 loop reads CASSSNHYEQYF. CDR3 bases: TGTGCCAGCAGCTCCAATCACTACGAGCAGTACTTC. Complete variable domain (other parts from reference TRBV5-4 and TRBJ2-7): ETGVTQSPTHLIKTRGQQVTLRCSSQSGHNTVSWYQQALGQGPQFIFQYYREEENGRGNFPPRFSGLQFPNYSSELNVNALELDDSALYLCASSSNHYEQYFGPGTRLTVT.

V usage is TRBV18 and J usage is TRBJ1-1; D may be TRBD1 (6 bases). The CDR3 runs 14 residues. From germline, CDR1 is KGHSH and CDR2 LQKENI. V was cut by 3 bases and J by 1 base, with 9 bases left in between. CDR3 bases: TGTGCCAGCTCACCCAGGGGTCGGAACACTGAAGCTTTCTTT. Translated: CASSPRGRNTEAFF.

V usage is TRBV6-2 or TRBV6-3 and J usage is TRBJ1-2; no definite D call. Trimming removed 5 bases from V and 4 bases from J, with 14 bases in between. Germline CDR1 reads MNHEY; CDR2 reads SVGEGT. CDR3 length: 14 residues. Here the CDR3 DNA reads TGTGCCAGCAGTAGCCGCGAGAGGGCCTATGGCTACACCTTC. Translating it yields CASSSRERAYGYTF.

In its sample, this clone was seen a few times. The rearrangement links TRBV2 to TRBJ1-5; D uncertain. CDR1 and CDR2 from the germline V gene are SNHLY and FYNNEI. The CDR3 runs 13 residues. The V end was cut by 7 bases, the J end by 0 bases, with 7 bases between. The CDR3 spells CASTDYSNQPQHF. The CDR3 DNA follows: TGTGCCAGCACAGACTATAGCAATCAGCCCCAGCATTTT.

CDR3 residues: CASSHTSPGTSANKGGEQFF. DNA for the CDR3: TGTGCCAGCAGTCACACATCTCCCGGGACTAGCGCGAACAAGGGCGGGGAGCAGTTCTTC. The gene calls are TRBV6-2 or TRBV6-3 and TRBJ2-1, with TRBD2 matching 10 bases. V lost 5 bases to trimming and J lost 10 bases; unmatched junction nucleotides: 26. This CDR3 has 20 amino acids. Looked up from germline, CDR1 is MNHEY and CDR2 is SVGEGT.

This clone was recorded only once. This chain's CDR3 is CASSTSTGSLYNEQFF. CDR3 sequence (DNA): TGTGCCAGCAGCACCTCGACAGGCAGCCTCTACAATGAGCAGTTCTTC. The chain recombines TRBV9 with TRBJ2-1, with D tentatively TRBD1 (6 bases). The germline V gene encodes CDR1 SGDLS and CDR2 YYNGEE. V shed 4 bases and J shed 3 bases, with 17 bases lying between them. This CDR3 contains 16 residues.

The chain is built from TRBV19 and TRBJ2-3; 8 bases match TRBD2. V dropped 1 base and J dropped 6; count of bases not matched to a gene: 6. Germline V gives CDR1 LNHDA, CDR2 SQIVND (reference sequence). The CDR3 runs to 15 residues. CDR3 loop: CASSIVGGGLDTQYF. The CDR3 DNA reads TGTGCCAGTAGTATAGTGGGCGGGGGGCTGGATACGCAGTATTTT.

Here the CDR3 reads CASSLAWQGGYTF. DNA for the CDR3: TGTGCCAGCAGCTTAGCGTGGCAGGGAGGCTACACCTTC. This chain links TRBV7-9 with TRBJ1-2; possible D gene TRBD1, 5 bases. V was pared by 0 bases and J by 8 bases, with 10 bases between. Looked up from germline, CDR1 is SEHNR and CDR2 is FQNEAQ (reference sequence). The CDR3 is 13 amino acids.

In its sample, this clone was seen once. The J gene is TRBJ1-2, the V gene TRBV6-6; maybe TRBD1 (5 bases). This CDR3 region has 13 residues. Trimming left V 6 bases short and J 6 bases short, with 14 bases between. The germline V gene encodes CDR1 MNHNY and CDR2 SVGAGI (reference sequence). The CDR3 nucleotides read TGTGCCAGCAGGTCTCAGGGATTTAATGGCTACACCTTC. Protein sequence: CASRSQGFNGYTF.

The CDR3 region is CASSYRDTEAFF. DNA for the CDR3: TGTGCCAGCAGTTATCGGGACACTGAAGCTTTCTTT. The chain employs TRBV6-5 and TRBJ1-1, with no clear D. Germline values: CDR1 MNHEY, CDR2 SVGAGI. The CDR3 contains 12 residues. The V end lost 3 bases, the J end lost 3 bases, and 5 bases lay between the germline ends.

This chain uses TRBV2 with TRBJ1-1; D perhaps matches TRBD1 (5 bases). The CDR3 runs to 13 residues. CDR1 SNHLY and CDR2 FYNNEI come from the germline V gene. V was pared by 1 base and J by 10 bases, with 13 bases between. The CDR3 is CASSEEGREGAFF. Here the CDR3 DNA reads TGTGCCAGCAGTGAAGAGGGGAGGGAGGGAGCTTTCTTT. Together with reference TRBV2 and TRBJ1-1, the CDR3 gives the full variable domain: EPEVTQTPSHQVTQMGQEVILRCVPISNHLYFYWYRQILGQKVEFLVSFYNNEISEKSEIFDDQFSVERPDGSNFTLKIRSTKLEDSAMYFCASSEEGREGAFFGQGTRLTVV.

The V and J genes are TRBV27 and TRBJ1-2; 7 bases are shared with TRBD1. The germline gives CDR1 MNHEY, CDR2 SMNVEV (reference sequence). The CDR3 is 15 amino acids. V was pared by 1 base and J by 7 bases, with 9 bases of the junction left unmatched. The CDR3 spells CASSLFSGTALGYTF. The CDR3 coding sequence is TGTGCCAGCAGTTTATTCTCGGGGACAGCCCTTGGCTACACCTTC.

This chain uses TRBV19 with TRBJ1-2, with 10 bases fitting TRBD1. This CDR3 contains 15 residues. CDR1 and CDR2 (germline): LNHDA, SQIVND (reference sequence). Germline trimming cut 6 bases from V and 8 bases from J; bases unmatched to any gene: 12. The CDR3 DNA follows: TGTGCCAGTAGCTCAACGGGACAGGGGATCAACGGCTACACCTTC. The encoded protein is CASSSTGQGINGYTF.

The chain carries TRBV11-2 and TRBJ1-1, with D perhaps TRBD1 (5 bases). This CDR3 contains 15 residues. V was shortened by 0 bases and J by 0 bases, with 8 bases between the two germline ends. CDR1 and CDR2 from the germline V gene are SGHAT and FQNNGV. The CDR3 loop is CASSLDGAMNTEAFF. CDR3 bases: TGTGCCAGCAGCTTAGATGGGGCGATGAACACTGAAGCTTTCTTT.